This T cell receptor beta chain is drawn from a study of T-cell reconstitution after alpha-beta-depleted transplantation in children listed by TCRdb under 2016. Broadly, across the study: Using TCR repertoire profiling, the study followed T-cell immune reconstitution in a quantitative way in children after TCRalphabeta/CD19-depleted allogeneic hematopoietic cell transplantation.

The CDR3 measures 16 amino acids from cysteine to phenylalanine. Of all the DNA, just the CDR3 is kept, 48 bases in frame from base 1. CDR1 is given as WSHSY and CDR2 as SAAADI, both from the germline V gene. From V the trimming removes 5 bases and from J it removes 4 bases, while the gene matches leave 9 bases of the junction unaccounted for. What the study reported, not specific to this receptor: Hyperexpanded clone frequencies declined over subsequent months; after one year, T-cell counts and TCRbeta diversity were mostly attributed to newly produced T cells. About two months after transplant, the apparently early recovery of alphabetaT-cell counts reportedly depended on just several hundred clones that had expanded rapidly and came from non-depleted graft cells. In some patients, high TCRbeta diversity at day 60 was attributed to recipient T cells and intrathymic progenitors that had survived conditioning.

The treatment or condition label of this sample denotes: allogeneic hematopoietic cell transplantation with graft depleted of TCRalphabeta T cells and CD19 B cells. The transplant recipients were children given TCRalphabeta/CD19-depleted allogeneic hematopoietic cell grafts. On this clonotype itself: It has no known antigen specificity. No clone much larger than this one lies a single base away; base qualities are absent.

The protocol used for the library was PCR. The instrument was an Illumina HiSeq 2500. To normalize quantification of the TCRbeta repertoire, the TCR libraries were built with molecular barcoding that relied on unique molecular identifiers. The public reads were run again by TCRdb, first through fastp at Q25 and then through MiXCR, and only productive beta chains were kept. Entries are consolidated by CDR3 protein sequence, retaining the most common genes and DNA. The sample table records some 460,000 distinct CDR3 sequences; roughly 15% of these occur just once. Around 28% of the sample is held by the ten biggest clonotypes.

The sequence was collected from a boy under three years old who had a stem cell transplant for Wiskott-Aldrich syndrome, so the T cells may come from the graft donor. The starting material was PBMCs, mostly from graft donor cells, obtained 360 days after TCRalphabeta/CD19-depleted stem cell transplant. The chain is made from TRBV10-2 and TRBJ2-1, with 9 bases matching TRBD1. The DNA sequence is as follows: TGCGCCAGCAGTCGAGGGCTCGACAGGGGGTACAATGAGCAGTTCTTC. Its protein is CASSRGLDRGYNEQFF.